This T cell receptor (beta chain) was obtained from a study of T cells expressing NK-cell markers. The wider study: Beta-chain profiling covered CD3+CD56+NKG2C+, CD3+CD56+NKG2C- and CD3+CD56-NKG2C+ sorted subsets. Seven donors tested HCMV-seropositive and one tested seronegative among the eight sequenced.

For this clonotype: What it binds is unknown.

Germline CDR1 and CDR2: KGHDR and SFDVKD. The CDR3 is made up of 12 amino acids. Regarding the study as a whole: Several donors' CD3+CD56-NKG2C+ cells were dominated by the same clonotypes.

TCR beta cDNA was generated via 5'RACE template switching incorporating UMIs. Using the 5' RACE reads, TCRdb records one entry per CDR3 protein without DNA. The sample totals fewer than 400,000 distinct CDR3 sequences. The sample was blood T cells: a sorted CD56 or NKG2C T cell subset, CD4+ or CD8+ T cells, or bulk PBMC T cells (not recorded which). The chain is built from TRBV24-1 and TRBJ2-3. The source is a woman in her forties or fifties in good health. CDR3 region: CATSESTDTQYF.